Listed below are T cell receptor beta chains from one sample, sequenced in a study of T cells in Graves' hyperthyroidism and ophthalmopathy. TCRdb itself ran the multiplex PCR reads through MiXCR, one entry per CDR3 protein. The sample has around 290,000 distinct CDR3 sequences; roughly 15% are singletons. The material sequenced was blood. These receptors came from a woman aged 40 to 50 with Graves' hyperthyroidism. Both conserved end residues are part of each CDR3. D genes are given only for firm matches. The listing skips clone size in some rows; elsewhere it reads once, few, many or a size class.

clone size | J gene | V gene | D gene | CDR3 DNA | CDR3 protein
many | TRBJ1-6 | TRBV6-1 | TRBD1 | TGTGCCAGCATCAGGACAGGGGGTTCACCCCTCCACTTT | CASIRTGGSPLHF
once | TRBJ1-5 | TRBV2 | TRBD1 | TGTGCCAGCAGTGCGAGACAGGGGGTTAACAATCAGCCCCAGCATTTT | CASSARQGVNNQPQHF
NA | TRBJ2-2 | TRBV19 | TRBD1 | TGTGCCAGTAGTATGAACAGGGGGCAGGGCACCGGGGAGCTGTTTTTT | CASSMNRGQGTGELFF
many | TRBJ1-1 | TRBV7-9 | NA | TGTGCCAGCAGCTGGTCGGGGGACACTGAAGCTTTCTTT | CASSWSGDTEAFF
many | TRBJ1-5 | TRBV19 | TRBD1 | TGTGCCAGTAACGATCCCGGACAGGGGCGAAATCAGCCCCAGCATTTT | CASNDPGQGRNQPQHF
few | TRBJ2-1 | TRBV3-1 | NA | TGTGCCAGCAGCCAACTTGGAACGACGAAATACAATGAGCAGTTCTTC | CASSQLGTTKYNEQFF
many | TRBJ2-2 | TRBV30 | TRBD2 | TGTGCCTGGAGTCCTCATACTAGCGGCTACACCGGGGAGCTGTTTTTT | CAWSPHTSGYTGELFF
once | TRBJ1-5 | TRBV28 | TRBD1 | TGTGCCAGCAGTCTCCGGGACAGGGGTCAGCCCCAGCATTTT | CASSLRDRGQPQHF
few | TRBJ2-7 | TRBV7-9 | TRBD2 | TGTGCCAGCAGCTTAGTAGGCGGGAGGGCCCCCGAGCAGTACTTC | CASSLVGGRAPEQYF
many | TRBJ2-1 | TRBV4-2 | NA | TGTGCCAGCAGCCAAGAATCAGGTGCGGATGAGCAGTTCTTC | CASSQESGADEQFF
many | TRBJ2-5 | TRBV7-8 | TRBD2 | TGTGCCAGCAGCTCAGGACTAGCGGGTACCCTAGGGACCCAGTACTTC | CASSSGLAGTLGTQYF
many | TRBJ2-5 | TRBV6-1 | TRBD2 | TGTGCCAGCAGTCGGGGACTAGAGGAGACCCAGTACTTC | CASSRGLEETQYF
many | TRBJ1-5 | TRBV20-1 | NA | TGCAGTGCTGGAAGGGGATGGGATCAGCCCCAGCATTTT | CSAGRGWDQPQHF
many | TRBJ1-2 | TRBV30 | NA | TGTGCCTGGAGTGTACGAGGCTATCATGGCTACACCTTC | CAWSVRGYHGYTF
NA | TRBJ2-1 | TRBV2 | TRBD2 | TGTGCCAGCAGCGTTCTAGCGGGAGGGCCCGGTGAGCAGTTCTTC | CASSVLAGGPGEQFF
once | TRBJ1-1 | TRBV6-2/TRBV6-3 | TRBD1 | TGTGCCAGCAGTTACGCGTCCGGACAGGGGGATACTGAAGCTTTCTTT | CASSYASGQGDTEAFF
many | TRBJ2-5 | TRBV6-1 | NA | TGTGCCAGCAGAGCGCTTCTAGGATCAGGAGAGACCCAGTACTTC | CASRALLGSGETQYF
many | TRBJ2-7 | TRBV15 | NA | TGTGCCACCAGCAGAGATCACATAGGGCAGTACTTC | CATSRDHIGQYF
many | TRBJ1-1 | TRBV6-1 | TRBD1 | TGTGCCAGCAGCCCCAGGGGGGGGCGGTTTGAAGCTTTCTTT | CASSPRGGRFEAFF
few | TRBJ1-6 | TRBV15 | TRBD1 | TGTGCCACCAGCAGAGACAGACAGGGCAGCTCACCCCTCCACTTT | CATSRDRQGSSPLHF
many | TRBJ2-3 | TRBV5-1 | TRBD2 | TGCGCCAGCAGCCTCGGAGGTGGCGGGAGTTCAGATACGCAGTATTTT | CASSLGGGGSSDTQYF
many | TRBJ2-5 | TRBV6-1 | NA | TGTGCCAGCAGTGAACGAACTGGCACGCAAGAGACCCAGTACTTC | CASSERTGTQETQYF
many | TRBJ2-7 | TRBV19 | TRBD1 | TGTGCCAGTAGTACGACAGGGGGCTACGAGCAGTACTTC | CASSTTGGYEQYF
many | TRBJ2-1 | TRBV27 | TRBD1 | TGTGCCAGCAGTGCACAGGGGTGGGGCAATGAGCAGTTCTTC | CASSAQGWGNEQFF
many | TRBJ2-5 | TRBV12-3/TRBV12-4 | NA | TGTGCCAGCAGTTGGACGTGGGACAGACTAGGAGAGACCCAGTACTTC | CASSWTWDRLGETQYF
many | TRBJ1-1 | TRBV4-2 | NA | TGTGCCAGCAGCCAAGATAAGGGAGAGAACACTGAAGCTTTCTTT | CASSQDKGENTEAFF
NA | TRBJ2-7 | TRBV27 | NA | TGTGCCAGCAGTTTATCGTGGAGGAGCTACGAGCAGTACTTC | CASSLSWRSYEQYF
NA | TRBJ2-3 | TRBV28 | TRBD2 | TGTGCCAGCAGTGCTAGGGGGACTAGCGGGAAGGGGTACACAGATACGCAGTATTTT | CASSARGTSGKGYTDTQYF
many | TRBJ2-1 | TRBV2 | TRBD2 | TGTGCCAGCAGGGAGGGGCTAGCGGGAAACAATGAGCAGTTCTTC | CASREGLAGNNEQFF
NA | TRBJ2-7 | TRBV20-1 | NA | TGCAGTGCTAGTCTGAACAACTCCTACGAGCAGTACTTC | CSASLNNSYEQYF
many | TRBJ2-5 | TRBV7-9 | NA | TGTGCCAGCAGCCGTCTCAGGGACGTGTGGGAGCAGGAGACCCAGTACTTC | CASSRLRDVWEQETQYF
NA | TRBJ2-7 | TRBV11-2 | NA | TGTGCCAGCAGCTTAGATTCCGGGCGCCCCTACGAGCAGTACTTC | CASSLDSGRPYEQYF
NA | TRBJ2-3 | TRBV6-1 | TRBD2 | TGTGCCAGCCGCCGTAGCGGGAGGGTCACAGATACGCAGTATTTT | CASRRSGRVTDTQYF
many | TRBJ2-1 | TRBV12-3/TRBV12-4 | NA | TGTGCCAGCAGTTACGGGCCCGAGCAGTTCTTC | CASSYGPEQFF
few | TRBJ2-4 | TRBV6-1 | NA | TGTGCCAGCAGTCGGTTAACGGGAGTCATGAAAAACATTCAGTACTTC | CASSRLTGVMKNIQYF
many | TRBJ2-7 | TRBV27 | NA | TGTGCCAGCAGTTTAACACCCGGGTGGAAGGTCGGCGAGCAGTACTTC | CASSLTPGWKVGEQYF
many | TRBJ2-7 | TRBV20-1 | NA | TGCAGTGCTAGTGGGGCTGGCGTGTATTCCTACGAGCAGTACTTC | CSASGAGVYSYEQYF
NA | TRBJ1-6 | TRBV7-8 | NA | TGTGCCAGCAGCTTAGGGAAGTCACCCCTCCACTTT | CASSLGKSPLHF
many | TRBJ1-1 | TRBV5-1 | TRBD1 | TGCGCCAGCAGCCCGATGACAGGGGATATGAACACTGAAGCTTTCTTT | CASSPMTGDMNTEAFF
many | TRBJ2-4 | TRBV12-3/TRBV12-4 | TRBD1 | TGTGCCAGCAGTAACCAGGGGGCGCTGGGTTACATTCAGTACTTC | CASSNQGALGYIQYF
few | TRBJ2-7 | TRBV9 | NA | TGTGCCAGCAGCAAGTGGGGCACGGACAACTACGAGCAGTGCTTC | CASSKWGTDNYEQCF
few | TRBJ1-4 | TRBV7-9 | NA | TGTGCCAGCAGCTCGAGGGACCTGGAGTTCGAAAAACTGTTTTTT | CASSSRDLEFEKLFF
many | TRBJ2-3 | TRBV7-8 | NA | TGTGCCAGCAGCTCGGGACCGCATGCAGATACGCAGTATTTT | CASSSGPHADTQYF
NA | TRBJ1-2 | TRBV20-1 | TRBD1 | TGCAGTGCTAGGGACAGGGGGCGAACCTATGGCTACACCTTC | CSARDRGRTYGYTF
many | TRBJ2-1 | TRBV9 | NA | TGTGCCAGCAGCGTAGCAGGGAGCAATGAGCAGTTCTTC | CASSVAGSNEQFF
many | TRBJ2-5 | TRBV7-2 | TRBD2 | TGTGCCAGCAGCTTAAGATCGACTAGCGGAGAGACCCAGTACTTC | CASSLRSTSGETQYF